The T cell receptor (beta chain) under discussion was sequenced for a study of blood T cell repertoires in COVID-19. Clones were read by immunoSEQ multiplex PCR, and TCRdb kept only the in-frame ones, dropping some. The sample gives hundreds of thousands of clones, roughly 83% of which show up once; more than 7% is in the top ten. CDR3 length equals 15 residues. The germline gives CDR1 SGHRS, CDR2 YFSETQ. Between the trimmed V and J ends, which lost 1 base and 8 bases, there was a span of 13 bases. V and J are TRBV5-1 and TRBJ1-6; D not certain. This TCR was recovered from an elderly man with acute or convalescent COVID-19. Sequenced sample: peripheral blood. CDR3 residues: CASSLRAGRDSPLHF. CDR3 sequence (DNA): TGCGCCAGCAGCTTGAGAGCCGGGAGGGATTCACCCCTCCACTTT.